These 11 T cell receptor beta chains were all obtained from the same sample, sequenced in a study of beta chain features in type 1 diabetes. Study findings and constraints: Shorter TCRB CDR3s, moderately but significantly so, were found in Type 1 diabetes patients in all four CD4+ subsets.

Expressed TCRB transcripts were sequenced, since all the RNA that had been isolated was reverse transcribed. Sequencing was performed with immunoSEQ multiplex PCR; in TCRdb, only in-frame clones are kept and a portion is missing. This sample carries 600,000 to 700,000 clones, roughly 12% of them seen once, and the ten largest clones take 0.095% to 0.15%. These receptors' targets are unknown. Sequencing input: naive CD4+ T cells from blood. Receptor source: a man aged 25-45 years with type 1 diabetes.

This clone has a handful of counts. The V gene is TRBV11-3, the J gene TRBJ1-1, with a possible D match to TRBD1 (5 bases). Per germline, CDR1 SGHNT and CDR2 YENEEA. The CDR3 consists of 14 residues. V was cut by 6 bases and J by 3 bases, with 14 bases left in between. This CDR3 reads CASSLEGTYTEAFF. CDR3 bases: TGTGCCAGCAGTCTAGAGGGGACGTACACTGAAGCTTTCTTT. The variable domain in full, with the rest retrieved from reference TRBV11-3 and TRBJ1-1, is EAGVVQSPRYKIIEKKQPVAFWCNPISGHNTLYWYLQNLGQGPELLIRYENEEAVDDSQLPKDRFSAERLKGVDSTLKIQPAELGDSAVYLCASSLEGTYTEAFFGQGTRLTVV.

The table lists this clone with a count of one. The chain recombines TRBV15 with TRBJ1-2; D unclear. Trimming pared 5 bases from V and 5 bases from J, leaving 12 bases between. Germline V CDR1 and CDR2: LNHNV, YYDKDF (reference sequence). The CDR3 has 13 amino acids. The CDR3: CATSGGGTYGYTF. The CDR3 DNA follows: TGTGCCACCAGCGGCGGAGGAACGTATGGCTACACCTTC.

The chain employs TRBV7-9 and TRBJ2-4, with a weak D call TRBD1 (6 bases). CDR1 is SEHNR and CDR2 is FQNEAQ in the germline V gene (reference sequence). This CDR3 spans 16 amino acids. The V gene lost 1 base and the J gene lost 7 bases, with 17 bases spanning the gap. CDR3 sequence: CASSLDPQGIRNIQYF. The CDR3, as DNA: TGTGCCAGCAGCTTAGACCCACAGGGCATCCGGAACATTCAGTACTTC.

This chain joins TRBV28 and TRBJ2-5; D is perhaps TRBD1 or TRBD2 (5 bases each). Germline CDR1 is MDHEN and CDR2 is SYDVKM. CDR3 length: 17 amino acids. The V and J ends lost 1 base and 2 bases respectively, with 17 bases between them. For the CDR3, the DNA is TGTGCCAGCAGTTTATACACTCCCGGGACCCAGCAAGAGACCCAGTACTTC. It specifies CASSLYTPGTQQETQYF.

The V gene is TRBV7-2, the J gene TRBJ1-2, with 9 bases fitting TRBD1. CDR1 is SGHTA and CDR2 is FQGNSA in the germline V gene. With V trimmed by 1 base and J by 4 bases, 4 bases remained unmatched. The CDR3 runs to 15 residues. The CDR3 protein is CASSLVTGGAYGYTF. For the CDR3, the DNA is TGTGCCAGCAGCTTAGTAACAGGGGGCGCCTATGGCTACACCTTC.

This clone was seen many times. The V and J genes are TRBV7-3 and TRBJ2-2; 7 bases line up with TRBD2. There are 15 residues in the CDR3. Trimming removed 1 base from V and 5 bases from J; junction bases left unmatched: 4. From germline, CDR1 is SGHTA and CDR2 FQGTGA. The CDR3, as DNA: TGTGCCAGCAGCTTAAACCCGGGAGGTACCGGGGAGCTGTTTTTT. Protein product: CASSLNPGGTGELFF.

The CDR3 DNA sequence: TGTGCCAGCAGCTTAGCAGGGGCGGACGAGCAGTACTTC. Translated: CASSLAGADEQYF. J is TRBJ2-7 and V is TRBV11-2; possible D gene TRBD1, 6 bases. V was pared by 1 base and J by 5 bases, with 9 bases between. Germline V gene sequence: CDR1 SGHAT, CDR2 FQNNGV. This CDR3 is built from 13 residues.

V usage is TRBV21-1 and J usage is TRBJ1-1; the table gives TRBD1 as D, unverified against the DNA. TRBV21-1 is given as a pseudogene. The CDR3 loop spans 17 amino acids. The CDR3 DNA sequence: TGTGCCAGCAGCCAGTTCAAGGACAGGGGGCGGAACACTGAAGCTTTCTTT. It translates to CASSQFKDRGRNTEAFF.

This clone appeared a few times. V gene TRBV6-4 combines with J gene TRBJ2-1; 7 bases align to TRBD1. The V gene's germline CDR1 is MRHNA and CDR2 SNTAGT. Trimming cost V 3 bases and J 6 bases; bases outside gene matches: 8. The CDR3 loop spans 15 amino acids. The CDR3 region has the DNA TGTGCCAGCAGTGAAGGGACAGCCCCCGGCAATGAGCAGTTCTTC. Protein sequence: CASSEGTAPGNEQFF.

This clone has only a few counts. The V and J genes are TRBV7-2 and TRBJ2-2; no clear D gene. Trimming pared 0 bases from V and 5 bases from J, leaving 10 bases between. Per germline, CDR1 SGHTA and CDR2 FQGNSA. The CDR3 totals 15 residues. The CDR3 here is CASSLAGLTTGELFF. DNA for the CDR3: TGTGCCAGCAGCTTAGCCGGGCTTACTACCGGGGAGCTGTTTTTT.

The table lists this clone with a few counts. The J gene is TRBJ2-7, the V gene TRBV9, with D possibly being TRBD2 (5 bases). Trimming cost V 0 bases and J 6 bases, with 13 bases left between them. Germline V gene sequence: CDR1 SGDLS, CDR2 YYNGEE. The CDR3 has 14 amino acids. The CDR3 region has the DNA TGTGCCAGCAGCGTAGTAGGAGGCCACGGCGAGCAGTACTTC. Residues: CASSVVGGHGEQYF.